What follows are 8 T cell receptor beta chains derived from one specimen sequenced in a study of blood T cell repertoires in COVID-19. Repertoires were generated with immunoSEQ multiplex PCR, while TCRdb's copy carries only in-frame clones and drops some. The table lists 180,000 or so clones, more than 65% of them singletons. Specimen: PBMCs or T cells enriched from blood (not recorded which). Receptor source: a man between 45 and 60 years old who had recovered from COVID-19.

In this sample, this clone turned up a few times. V and J are TRBV27 and TRBJ1-4; a weak D match, TRBD1 (6 bases). This CDR3 contains 15 residues. The germline V and J ends were trimmed by 0 bases and 8 bases, with 13 bases remaining between them. Per the germline V gene, CDR1 is MNHEY and CDR2 is SMNVEV (reference sequence). The DNA for the CDR3 is TGTGCCAGCAGTTTATCTCGGGGGGCGGGGGAAAAACTGTTTTTT. It codes for CASSLSRGAGEKLFF.

Concerning this clone itself: At one end, the junction sequence differs from germline, possibly due to a read error. The chain uses TRBV7-2 and TRBJ1-1; 8 bases map to TRBD1. The length of the CDR3 is 15 residues. CDR1 is SGHTA and CDR2 is FQGNSA in the germline V gene. The CDR3 bases are TGTGCCAGCAGCTTGGACAGGGCCCTGAACAGTGAAGCTTTCTTT. Translated: CASSLDRALNSEAFF.

The rearrangement links TRBV5-1 to TRBJ2-1, with D possibly matching TRBD1 (6 bases). The CDR3 sequence is 14 residues long. The V end was cut by 4 bases, the J end by 15 bases, with 23 bases between. The V gene's germline CDR1 is SGHRS and CDR2 YFSETQ. The CDR3 loop reads CASSVQGSPSMRFF. DNA of the CDR3: TGCGCCAGCAGCGTACAGGGTTCTCCCTCAATGAGGTTCTTC. Supplemented by reference TRBV5-1 and TRBJ2-1, the full variable domain reads KAGVTQTPRYLIKTRGQQVTLSCSPISGHRSVSWYQQTPGQGLQFLFEYFSETQRNKGNFPGRFSGRQFSNSRSEMNVSTLELGDSALYLCASSVQGSPSMRFFGPGTRLTVL.

The CDR3 spells CASSFGDRVNNEQFF. The CDR3 DNA reads TGTGCCAGCAGCTTCGGAGACAGGGTGAACAATGAGCAGTTCTTC. V usage is TRBV5-8 and J usage is TRBJ2-1, with 7 bases identical to TRBD1. The CDR3 extends over 15 amino acids. V was pared by 2 bases and J by 5 bases, with 7 bases of the junction left unmatched. Germline V gene sequence: CDR1 SGHTS, CDR2 YDEGEE.

CDR3 sequence (DNA): TGTGCCACCAGCCGTAGCGGGGGGCTCCTATCCTACGAGCAGTACTTC. Translated, it gives CATSRSGGLLSYEQYF. The chain employs TRBV15 and TRBJ2-7; 10 bases are a match to TRBD2. The junction had 8 bases not matched to a gene; V was cut back by 5 bases and J by 1 base. This CDR3 comprises 16 residues. Germline V lookup: CDR1 LNHNV, CDR2 YYDKDF (reference sequence).

The DNA of the CDR3 is TGTGCCAGTAGTAAGCCTAGCGGGGGGTCCACCGGGGAGCTGTTTTTT. Its translation: CASSKPSGGSTGELFF. V and J are TRBV19 and TRBJ2-2, with 11 positions matching TRBD2. This CDR3 is 16 amino acids long. Germline assignment: CDR1 LNHDA and CDR2 SQIVND (reference sequence). V lost 4 bases and J lost 4; bases outside the gene matches: 5.

The chain joins TRBV7-9 to TRBJ2-1; 10 nucleotides agree with TRBD1. The CDR3 length is 18 residues. Germline V gene data show CDR1 as SEHNR and CDR2 as FQNEAQ (reference sequence). Germline trimming cut 4 bases from V and 6 bases from J; bases unmatched to any gene: 15. The CDR3 protein is CASSSLTGSGTGVNEQFF. As DNA, the CDR3 is TGTGCCAGCAGCTCACTCACGGGTTCCGGGACAGGGGTCAATGAGCAGTTCTTC.

The chain uses TRBV24-1 and TRBJ2-2; TRBD1 is a possible D gene (5 bases). V lost 3 bases, J lost 5 bases, and 12 bases lay in between. This CDR3 spans 15 amino acids. Germline V CDR1 and CDR2: KGHDR, SFDVKD. This chain's CDR3 is CATSDGSQGTGELFF. Here the CDR3 DNA reads TGTGCCACCAGTGATGGTTCCCAGGGTACCGGGGAGCTGTTTTTT.